The 30 T cell receptor beta chains listed next were all sequenced from one sample in a study of graft-versus-host responses after intestinal transplantation. The method was immunoSEQ multiplex PCR; TCRdb's version includes in-frame clones alone and lacks a portion of them. The sample consists of about 24,000 clones, 80% to 90% of them appearing once. Sequenced material: PBMCs, taken 450 to 480 days after intestinal transplant. The receptors were gathered from a human patient who received an intestinal transplant, so some T cells may come from the graft donor.

This chain joins TRBV6-4 and TRBJ2-1; TRBD2 matches at 11 bases. CDR3 length: 15 amino acids. With V trimmed by 6 bases and J by 8 bases, 9 bases remained unmatched. Germline loops: CDR1 MRHNA, CDR2 SNTAGT. The CDR3 is CASSLAGGPWDEQFF. The CDR3 region has the DNA TGTGCCAGCAGCTTAGCGGGAGGGCCTTGGGATGAGCAGTTCTTC.

The rearrangement links TRBV2 to TRBJ2-3, with unresolved D. The CDR3 runs to 15 residues. V was shortened by 5 bases and J by 2 bases, with 14 bases between the two germline ends. The V gene's germline CDR1 is SNHLY and CDR2 FYNNEI. The CDR3 sequence: CASSIGRLNTDTQYF. The CDR3 nucleotides are TGTGCCAGCAGTATAGGACGCCTCAACACAGATACGCAGTATTTT. Full variable domain (outside the CDR3, taken from reference TRBV2 and TRBJ2-3): EPEVTQTPSHQVTQMGQEVILRCVPISNHLYFYWYRQILGQKVEFLVSFYNNEISEKSEIFDDQFSVERPDGSNFTLKIRSTKLEDSAMYFCASSIGRLNTDTQYFGPGTRLTVL.

V and J are TRBV28 and TRBJ1-5, with 8 bases lining up with TRBD1. The CDR3 is made up of 16 amino acids. CDR1 and CDR2 (germline): MDHEN, SYDVKM. V gave up 4 bases and J gave up 1 base; unmatched junction bases: 6. CDR3 coding DNA: TGTGCCAGCAGTTCTTCAGGACAGGGAAGCAATCAGCCCCAGCATTTT. Amino acids: CASSSSGQGSNQPQHF.

The rearrangement links TRBV18 to TRBJ2-5; 7 nucleotides line up with TRBD2. V lost 2 bases, J lost 5 bases, and 8 bases stayed unmatched. This CDR3 comprises 15 residues. Germline CDR1 KGHSH, CDR2 LQKENI. The CDR3 nucleotides read TGTGCCAGCTCACCAAGGGAGGGCAGTAAGGAGACCCAGTACTTC. The encoded protein is CASSPREGSKETQYF.

This chain connects TRBV7-9 to TRBJ2-5; D is ambiguous. Germline CDR1 SEHNR, CDR2 FQNEAQ (reference sequence). V lost 4 bases, J lost 5 bases, and 11 bases lay in between. This CDR3 has 13 amino acids. The CDR3 loop reads CASSWLAEETQYF. DNA of the CDR3: TGTGCCAGCAGCTGGCTGGCGGAGGAGACCCAGTACTTC.

The chain links TRBV6-1 to TRBJ1-1; no firm D call. Germline CDR1 reads MNHNS; CDR2 reads SASEGT. V lost 2 bases to trimming and J lost 4 bases, with 8 bases between them. The CDR3 has 13 amino acids. CDR3 loop: CASSERESTEAFF. CDR3 nucleotides: TGTGCCAGCAGTGAACGAGAGAGCACTGAAGCTTTCTTT.

The CDR3 DNA is TGTGCCAGCAGTGCCCTAGGTAGCGGCGAGCAGTTCTTC. Its translation: CASSALGSGEQFF. The rearrangement links TRBV6-4 to TRBJ2-1; D is possibly TRBD2 (6 bases). In germline, CDR1 is MRHNA, CDR2 SNTAGT. Trimming took off 4 bases at V and 10 bases at J, with 14 bases between the two ends. The CDR3 runs 13 residues.

The chain is built from TRBV6-5 and TRBJ2-1; D is unclear. CDR3 length equals 11 residues. Trimming pared 2 bases from V and 7 bases from J, leaving 3 bases between. Germline-derived CDR1 and CDR2 are MNHEY and SVGAGI. The CDR3 is CASSYRNEQFF. CDR3 nucleotides: TGTGCCAGCAGTTACAGGAATGAGCAGTTCTTC.

V is TRBV30 and J is TRBJ2-3; 9 bases agree with TRBD2. The ends lost 2 bases at V and 7 bases at J; junction bases unmatched: 7. Germline CDR1 and CDR2: GTSNPN and SVGIG (reference sequence). This CDR3 spans 14 amino acids. The CDR3 loop is CAWSWAGGLNTQYF. CDR3 DNA: TGTGCCTGGAGTTGGGCGGGAGGGTTAAATACGCAGTATTTT.

This clone was counted once. The genes are TRBV4-1 and TRBJ1-5; 7 nucleotides align to TRBD1. This CDR3 region has 16 residues. Germline-derived CDR1 and CDR2 are MGHRA and YSYEKL. V shed 1 base, J shed 6 bases, and the junction held 9 bases outside the gene matches. CDR3 in amino acids: CASSQVSTGVGQPQHF. The CDR3 bases are TGCGCCAGCAGCCAAGTCTCAACAGGGGTAGGTCAGCCCCAGCATTTT.

This chain connects TRBV11-2 to TRBJ1-4; D unclear. Germline V gene data show CDR1 as SGHAT and CDR2 as FQNNGV. V was pared by 5 bases and J by 5 bases, with 12 bases between. This CDR3 has 14 residues. This chain's CDR3 is CASSPYKPNEKLFF. As DNA, the CDR3 is TGTGCCAGCAGCCCCTATAAACCCAATGAAAAACTGTTTTTT. The full variable domain, rest sourced from reference TRBV11-2 and TRBJ1-4, is EAGVAQSPRYKIIEKRQSVAFWCNPISGHATLYWYQQILGQGPKLLIQFQNNGVVDDSQLPKDRFSAERLKGVDSTLKIQPAKLEDSAVYLCASSPYKPNEKLFFGSGTQLSVL.

This chain joins TRBV29-1 and TRBJ2-1, with D possibly matching TRBD1 (5 bases). The germline V gene has CDR1 SQVTM and CDR2 ANQGSEA. The CDR3 is 10 residues long. V was pared by 5 bases and J by 15 bases, with 14 bases between. CDR3 sequence reads: CSVLDSKGFF. CDR3 DNA sequence: TGCAGCGTTCTTGACAGCAAGGGGTTCTTC.

In this sample, this clone turned up a few times. The rearrangement uses TRBV6-5 and TRBJ1-5; 7 bases are shared with TRBD1. Germline lookup yields CDR1 MNHEY and CDR2 SVGAGI. Germline trimming cut 6 bases from V and 15 bases from J; bases unmatched to any gene: 14. This CDR3 is built from 13 residues. The CDR3 nucleotides are TGTGCCAGCAGACGTACCCGACAGGGCCTGCCGCATTTT. Its translation is CASRRTRQGLPHF.

The V and J genes are TRBV25-1 and TRBJ1-4, with D maybe TRBD1 (6 bases). This CDR3 is built from 17 residues. Germline V CDR1 and CDR2: MGHDK, SYGVNS. Trimming shortened V by 3 bases and J by 8 bases, and 22 bases separated the two germline ends. The chain's CDR3 is CASSEWGRTEMSEKLFF. In nucleotides, the CDR3 is TGTGCCAGCAGTGAGTGGGGTAGGACAGAAATGTCGGAAAAACTGTTTTTT.

This chain joins TRBV6-5 and TRBJ1-4; tentative D call: TRBD1 (6 bases). Trimming left V 7 bases short and J 8 bases short, with 14 bases between. CDR3 length equals 13 residues. Per the germline V gene, CDR1 is MNHEY and CDR2 is SVGAGI. CDR3 sequence: CASTGVSGEKLFF. The CDR3 DNA reads TGTGCCAGCACAGGGGTTTCTGGGGAAAAACTGTTTTTT.

V and J are TRBV10-2 and TRBJ1-2; D perhaps matches TRBD1 (6 bases). The V end lost 6 bases, the J end lost 0 bases, and 14 bases lay between the germline ends. The CDR3 is 15 residues long. Germline V gene data show CDR1 as WSHSY and CDR2 as SAAADI. CDR3 residues: CASRLSGTTNYGYTF. CDR3 bases: TGCGCCAGCAGACTTTCCGGGACAACTAACTATGGCTACACCTTC.

The gene calls are TRBV30 and TRBJ2-5; D is ambiguous. The CDR3 is made up of 13 amino acids. Trimming left V 5 bases short and J 5 bases short, with 15 bases between. Germline CDR1 GTSNPN, CDR2 SVGIG (reference sequence). Here the CDR3 DNA reads TGTGCCTGGGAGGTCGGTCTAGGCGAGACCCAGTACTTC. This codes for CAWEVGLGETQYF.

This clone was counted between two and nine times. The CDR3 DNA reads TGTGCCAGCAGGCCCGGGACTAGCGGGAGGGGGGACGAGCAGTACTTC. Translating it yields CASRPGTSGRGDEQYF. This chain links TRBV6-6 with TRBJ2-7, with 16 bases that match TRBD2. CDR1 and CDR2 (germline): MNHNY, SVGAGI (reference sequence). The CDR3 length is 16 residues. J was trimmed by 5 bases and V by 6 bases; bases with no gene match: 7.

The V and J genes are TRBV29-1 and TRBJ2-1; 8 bases line up with TRBD1. V trimming: 7 bases; J trimming: 7 bases; junction bases outside the gene matches: 9. From germline, CDR1 is SQVTM and CDR2 ANQGSEA. The CDR3 spans 13 residues. The CDR3, as DNA: TGCAGCGGCGCAGGGGGCAGGGGGAATGAGCAGTTCTTC. This sequence encodes CSGAGGRGNEQFF.

The rearrangement uses TRBV13 and TRBJ2-5, with 7 positions matching TRBD2. V trimming: 5 bases; J trimming: 11 bases; junction bases outside the gene matches: 17. CDR1 and CDR2 (germline): PRHDT, FYEKMQ (reference sequence). This CDR3 spans 15 amino acids. CDR3 protein: CASSAWGGPFGEQYF. CDR3 in DNA: TGTGCCAGCAGCGCATGGGGAGGGCCCTTCGGAGAGCAGTACTTC.

The rearrangement links TRBV6-1 to TRBJ2-7, with 9 positions matching TRBD1. J was trimmed by 2 bases and V by 4 bases; bases with no gene match: 15. The CDR3 consists of 18 residues. Germline V gene lookup returns CDR1 MNHNS and CDR2 SASEGT. The CDR3 loop reads CASSGDTGGSRWAYEQYF. DNA for the CDR3: TGTGCCAGCAGTGGTGATACAGGGGGCTCTCGCTGGGCCTACGAGCAGTACTTC.

A word on this clone: This sample includes further DNA sequences coding for the same CDR3. The J gene is TRBJ2-6, the V gene TRBV18; D is possibly TRBD1 (5 bases). This CDR3 has 14 amino acids. CDR1 and CDR2 from the germline V gene are KGHSH and LQKENI. Trimming left V 4 bases short and J 4 bases short, with 8 bases between. CDR3 loop: CASSQGLGANVLTF. The CDR3 DNA is TGTGCCAGCTCACAGGGGCTGGGGGCCAACGTCCTGACTTTC.

A single count supports this clone. The rearrangement links TRBV28 to TRBJ2-5; 8 positions match TRBD1. V lost 7 bases and J lost 4; bases outside the gene matches: 11. The CDR3 spans 15 residues. CDR1 MDHEN and CDR2 SYDVKM come from the germline V gene. The CDR3 loop is CASTTRGRGRETQYF. The CDR3 nucleotides read TGTGCCAGCACGACTCGAGGCAGGGGGCGAGAGACCCAGTACTTC.

The chain employs TRBV30 and TRBJ2-3; tentatively, D is TRBD2 (6 bases). The CDR3 totals 13 residues. The germline V and J ends were trimmed by 1 base and 3 bases, with 8 bases remaining between them. Germline V gene lookup returns CDR1 GTSNPN and CDR2 SVGIG (reference sequence). DNA of the CDR3: TGTGCCTGGAGTGCGGGACTTACAGATACGCAGTATTTT. This codes for CAWSAGLTDTQYF.

The chain recombines TRBV4-1 with TRBJ1-4, with unresolved D. CDR3 length: 17 residues. V was cut by 1 base and J by 3 bases, with 15 bases left in between. The germline V gene encodes CDR1 MGHRA and CDR2 YSYEKL. The CDR3 protein is CASSQGLGRISNEKLFF. CDR3 DNA: TGCGCCAGCAGCCAAGGGTTGGGGAGAATTTCTAATGAAAAACTGTTTTTT.

About this clone itself: An end of the junction does not agree with germline; a read error may underlie this. The chain has TRBV19 and TRBJ2-1; 10 bases align to TRBD2. This CDR3 spans 14 amino acids. Germline CDR1 is LNHDA and CDR2 is SQIVND (reference sequence). CDR3 nucleotides: TGTGCAAGTACTGGAACTAGCGGGACAAATGAGCAGTTCTTC. Protein sequence: CASTGTSGTNEQFF. Looking up the rest from reference TRBV19 and TRBJ2-1 gives the full variable domain: DGGITQSPKYLFRKEGQNVTLSCEQNLNHDAMYWYRQDPGQGLRLIYYSQIVNDFQKGDIAEGYSVSREKKESFPLTVTSAQKNPTAFYLCASTGTSGTNEQFFGPGTRLTVL.

The V gene is TRBV6-1, the J gene TRBJ2-1; possibly TRBD2 for D (5 bases). V lost 7 bases and J lost 4, with 17 bases in between. Per germline, CDR1 MNHNS and CDR2 SASEGT. This CDR3 has 15 residues. CDR3 sequence reads: CASTAGALTYNEQFF. CDR3 nucleotide sequence: TGTGCCAGCACGGCGGGCGCCCTTACATACAATGAGCAGTTCTTC.

This clone has just a few counts. The rearrangement links TRBV6-1 to TRBJ2-7; the D gene is possibly TRBD1 (6 bases). Germline values: CDR1 MNHNS, CDR2 SASEGT. The CDR3 runs 16 residues. Trimming stripped 1 base from V and 5 bases from J, with 18 bases between. CDR3 sequence: CASSEVDTGSFDEQYF. DNA for the CDR3: TGTGCCAGCAGTGAAGTGGATACAGGGTCCTTTGACGAGCAGTACTTC.

This chain joins TRBV7-3 and TRBJ2-2; 11 bases fit TRBD2. Germline CDR1 and CDR2: SGHTA and FQGTGA. The CDR3 contains 18 residues. V shed 1 base and J 7 bases; nucleotides not matched to a gene: 11. This CDR3 is CASSLRRGLAGSGGELFF. CDR3 nucleotides: TGTGCCAGCAGCTTAAGGCGTGGACTAGCGGGCTCGGGCGGGGAGCTGTTTTTT.

The V call is TRBV6-1, the J call TRBJ2-1, with unresolved D. Germline V gives CDR1 MNHNS, CDR2 SASEGT. With 6 bases removed from V and 2 bases from J, the gap between germline ends came to 2 bases. This CDR3 has 11 amino acids. CDR3 protein: CASSPYNEQFF. The CDR3 DNA reads as TGTGCCAGCAGCCCCTACAATGAGCAGTTCTTC.